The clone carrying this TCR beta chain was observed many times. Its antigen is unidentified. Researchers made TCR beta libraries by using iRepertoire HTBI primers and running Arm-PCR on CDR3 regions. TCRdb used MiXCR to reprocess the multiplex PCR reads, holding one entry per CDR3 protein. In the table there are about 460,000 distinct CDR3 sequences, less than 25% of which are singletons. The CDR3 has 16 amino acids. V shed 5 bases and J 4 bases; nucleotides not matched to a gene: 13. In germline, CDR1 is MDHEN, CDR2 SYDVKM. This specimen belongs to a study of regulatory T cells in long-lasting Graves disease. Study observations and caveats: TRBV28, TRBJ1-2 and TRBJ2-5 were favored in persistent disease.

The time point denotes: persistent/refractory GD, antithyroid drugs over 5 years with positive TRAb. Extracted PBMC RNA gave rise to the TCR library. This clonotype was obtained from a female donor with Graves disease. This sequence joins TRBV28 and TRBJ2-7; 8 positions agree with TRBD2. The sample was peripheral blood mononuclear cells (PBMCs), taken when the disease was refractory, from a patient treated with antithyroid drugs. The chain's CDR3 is CASSPPSSGWVYEQYF. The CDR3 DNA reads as TGTGCCAGCAGTCCCCCCTCTAGCGGGTGGGTTTACGAGCAGTACTTC.